This T cell receptor beta chain was retrieved from a study of blood T cell repertoires in COVID-19. This clone was seen a few times. CDR1 is LGHDT and CDR2 is YNNKEL in the germline V gene (reference sequence). The junction had 3 bases not matched to a gene; V was cut back by 1 base and J by 4 bases. CDR3 size: 14 residues. Method: immunoSEQ multiplex PCR; TCRdb's copy keeps in-frame clones and lacks some. The repertoire holds 150,000 or so clones, with 70% to 90% as singletons. Material: peripheral blood. This sequence was found in a woman aged 55-75 years with COVID-19, enrolled during active disease. V usage is TRBV3-1 (or the pseudogene TRBV3-2) and J usage is TRBJ1-1; 7 bases line up with TRBD1. CDR3 DNA sequence: TGTGCCAGCAGCCAAGGGACAGGCTTCACTGAAGCTTTCTTT. Translating gives CASSQGTGFTEAFF.